These 17 T cell receptor beta chains originate from one sample sequenced in a study of T-cell reconstitution after alpha-beta-depleted transplantation in children. Unique molecular identifiers were incorporated when the TCRbeta library was constructed. A single record per CDR3 protein comes from TCRdb applying MiXCR to the PCR reads. In the table there are 750,000 to 950,000 distinct CDR3 sequences, 15% to 20% of which are singletons. Sequences were derived from PBMCs, mostly from graft donor cells, sampled 360 days after TCRalphabeta/CD19-depleted stem cell transplant. These receptors were obtained from a male patient between 10 and 17 years old who had a stem cell transplant for acute lymphoblastic leukemia, so the T cells may come from the graft donor.

The genes are TRBV11-2 and TRBJ2-2; 9 bases align to TRBD1. V dropped 6 bases and J dropped 0; count of bases not matched to a gene: 14. There are 19 residues in the CDR3. The germline gives CDR1 SGHAT, CDR2 FQNNGV. CDR3 in amino acids: CASRKNRDRESPNTGELFF. Here the CDR3 DNA reads TGTGCCAGCAGAAAAAATAGGGACAGGGAGAGTCCGAACACCGGGGAGCTGTTTTTT.

The chain couples TRBV15 to TRBJ2-5, with D perhaps given as TRBD1 or TRBD2 (5 bases each). Trimming removed 8 bases from V and 5 bases from J, with 15 bases in between. CDR3 size: 13 residues. The V gene's germline CDR1 is LNHNV and CDR2 YYDKDF (reference sequence). The DNA for the CDR3 is TGTGCCACCTTCGGGGCACGGCGGGAGACCCAGTACTTC. Encoded protein: CATFGARRETQYF.

The rearrangement uses TRBV24-1 and TRBJ2-1, with 7 bases aligning to TRBD2. The ends lost 4 bases at V and 6 bases at J; junction bases unmatched: 5. The germline CDR1 and CDR2 sequences are KGHDR and SFDVKD. The CDR3 is 14 residues long. CDR3: CATSEGGPSNEQFF. The CDR3, as DNA: TGTGCCACCAGTGAGGGAGGGCCTAGCAATGAGCAGTTCTTC.

This clonotype has a count of ten or more. The rearrangement uses TRBV7-9 and TRBJ2-1; TRBD1 aligns across 9 bases. The CDR3 length is 12 residues. The V and J ends lost 4 bases and 9 bases, in that order; junction bases with no gene match: 1. Germline CDR1 is SEHNR and CDR2 is FQNEAQ (reference sequence). CDR3: CASSSTGGEQFF. DNA for the CDR3: TGTGCCAGCAGCTCGACAGGGGGTGAGCAGTTCTTC. The full variable domain, rest sourced from reference TRBV7-9 and TRBJ2-1, is DTGVSQNPRHKITKRGQNVTFRCDPISEHNRLYWYRQTLGQGPEFLTYFQNEAQLEKSRLLSDRFSAERPKGSFSTLEIQRTEQGDSAMYLCASSSTGGEQFFGPGTRLTVL.

The chain recombines TRBV5-5 with TRBJ1-2; no firm D call. Germline lookup yields CDR1 SGHKS and CDR2 YYEKEE (reference sequence). The CDR3 covers 13 residues. The V end lost 5 bases, the J end lost 8 bases, and 16 bases lay between the germline ends. Here the CDR3 DNA reads TGTGCCAGCAGGCTGGACCGTGGAGGGGGCTACACCTTC. It is translated as CASRLDRGGGYTF.

This clonotype was found a few times. The chain links TRBV29-1 to TRBJ1-2; TRBD1 agrees at 7 bases. V lost 7 bases and J lost 4; bases outside the gene matches: 15. CDR3 length: 15 residues. Germline loops: CDR1 SQVTM, CDR2 ANQGSEA. Written as DNA, the CDR3 is TGCAGCGCGACAATTACAGGGGCCCGGGGCTATGGCTACACCTTC. Translating gives CSATITGARGYGYTF.

This clonotype was recorded a few times. J is TRBJ2-3 and V is TRBV15, with D perhaps given as TRBD1 or TRBD2 (5 bases each). Germline lookup yields CDR1 LNHNV and CDR2 YYDKDF (reference sequence). The CDR3 is 17 amino acids. V lost 1 base, J lost 0 bases, and 14 bases lay in between. CDR3 region: CATSRATGTASTDTQYF. The CDR3 region has the DNA TGTGCCACCAGCAGAGCCACCGGGACGGCTAGCACAGATACGCAGTATTTT.

The gene calls are TRBV6-1 and TRBJ2-1, with a weak D call TRBD2 (5 bases). V gave up 2 bases and J gave up 14 bases, with 13 bases separating them. The CDR3 spans 12 residues. Germline loops: CDR1 MNHNS, CDR2 SASEGT. CDR3 in amino acids: CASSETSVEEFF. CDR3 bases: TGTGCCAGCAGTGAAACTAGTGTAGAGGAGTTCTTC.

This clonotype showed up just a few times. V usage is TRBV6-5 and J usage is TRBJ2-3, with a weak D call TRBD2 (6 bases). Trimming stripped 4 bases from V and 1 base from J, with 18 bases between. The CDR3 contains 17 residues. The V gene's germline CDR1 is MNHEY and CDR2 SVGAGI. The CDR3 bases are TGTGCCAGCAGTTCTCCCTCCGGAGCGGGCCGCACAGATACGCAGTATTTT. Its translation: CASSSPSGAGRTDTQYF.

This clonotype showed up just a few times. The chain uses TRBV7-3 and TRBJ2-3; D gene unclear. Germline V CDR1 and CDR2: SGHTA, FQGTGA. The length of the CDR3 is 15 residues. V lost 3 bases and J lost 4, with 14 bases in between. The CDR3 region has the DNA TGTGCCAGCAGCTTCACGGGCTCCAAGGCAGATACGCAGTATTTT. Its translation is CASSFTGSKADTQYF.

The sample holds a few counts of this clonotype. The chain has TRBV4-1 and TRBJ2-7; 9 positions agree with TRBD1. V lost 0 bases, J lost 0 bases, and 6 bases stayed unmatched. The CDR3 has 17 amino acids. CDR1 and CDR2 from the germline V gene are MGHRA and YSYEKL. CDR3 residues: CASSQDVWTGASYEQYF. The DNA of the CDR3 is TGCGCCAGCAGCCAAGATGTCTGGACAGGGGCCTCCTACGAGCAGTACTTC.

The chain couples TRBV4-1 to TRBJ2-3, with TRBD2 matching over 11 bases. Trimming cost V 4 bases and J 3 bases; bases outside gene matches: 24. Germline assignment: CDR1 MGHRA and CDR2 YSYEKL. CDR3 size: 22 residues. CDR3 sequence (DNA): TGCGCCAGCAGCCGCACGTCCTGGGGGGGCGCTAGCGGGAGGCCGGGAACAGATACGCAGTATTTT. Protein: CASSRTSWGGASGRPGTDTQYF.

V usage is TRBV5-4 and J usage is TRBJ2-7; D is possibly TRBD1 (8 bases). CDR3 size: 20 residues. CDR1 is SGHNT and CDR2 is YYREEE in the germline V gene (reference sequence). The V end was cut by 0 bases, the J end by 3 bases, with 28 bases between. The CDR3 protein is CASSLVGPPQGDYSNYEQYF. The CDR3 DNA is TGTGCCAGCAGCTTGGTAGGCCCACCACAGGGGGACTATTCCAACTACGAGCAGTACTTC. Full variable domain (outside the CDR3, taken from reference TRBV5-4 and TRBJ2-7): ETGVTQSPTHLIKTRGQQVTLRCSSQSGHNTVSWYQQALGQGPQFIFQYYREEENGRGNFPPRFSGLQFPNYSSELNVNALELDDSALYLCASSLVGPPQGDYSNYEQYFGPGTRLTVT.

The rearrangement uses TRBV3-1 and TRBJ2-1, with 8 bases matching TRBD2. The CDR3 extends over 16 amino acids. The trim removed 5 bases at V and 7 bases at J, leaving 13 bases unmatched. Germline V gene lookup returns CDR1 LGHDT and CDR2 YNNKEL (reference sequence). DNA for the CDR3: TGTGCCAGCAGCTCCTTAGCGGGAAGCGGTAGAAATGAGCAGTTCTTC. This encodes CASSSLAGSGRNEQFF.

This sequence joins TRBV7-3 and TRBJ2-5, with D tentatively TRBD1 or TRBD2 (5 bases each). There are 15 residues in the CDR3. Germline V lookup: CDR1 SGHTA, CDR2 FQGTGA. V lost 5 bases and J 1 base, leaving 14 bases between the germline ends. DNA for the CDR3: TGTGCCAGCAGCCTCCAACCAGGGACCCAAGAGACCCAGTACTTC. This gives the protein CASSLQPGTQETQYF.

The J gene is TRBJ2-5, the V gene TRBV5-1; 10 bases agree with TRBD2. The CDR3 runs 15 residues. Germline V gene sequence: CDR1 SGHRS, CDR2 YFSETQ. Trimming at V came to 1 base and at J to 4 bases, leaving 4 bases not matched to a gene. The CDR3 nucleotides read TGCGCCAGCAGCTTGCCTAGCGGGAGCCCAGAGACCCAGTACTTC. Its protein product is CASSLPSGSPETQYF.

The CDR3 loop reads CASTLAGGSPLHF. CDR3 in DNA: TGTGCCAGCACCCTCGCGGGAGGTTCACCCCTCCACTTT. The chain recombines TRBV25-1 with TRBJ1-6; D is unresolved. Trimming took off 7 bases at V and 9 bases at J, with 13 bases between the two ends. The CDR3 spans 13 residues. The V gene's germline CDR1 is MGHDK and CDR2 SYGVNS.